Following are 2 T cell receptor beta chains from one sample sequenced in a study of PD-L1 blockade in urothelial cancer. The time point here: peripheral blood 6 weeks after treatment start. The data were produced by immunoSEQ multiplex PCR, yet TCRdb's version contains in-frame clones alone and is incomplete. The sample includes over 100,000 clones, more than 85% of them seen just once. The input for sequencing was PBMCs, taken around atezolizumab (anti-PD-L1) treatment. Receptors were obtained from a man aged 55-75 years with urothelial cancer.

V is TRBV18 and J is TRBJ1-1; possibly TRBD1 for D (6 bases). CDR1 and CDR2 (germline): KGHSH, LQKENI. The germline V and J ends were trimmed by 3 bases and 4 bases, with 15 bases remaining between them. The CDR3 consists of 15 residues. The CDR3 region is CASSPPQGRGTEAFF. The CDR3 DNA follows: TGTGCCAGCTCACCTCCACAGGGTCGGGGCACTGAAGCTTTCTTT. The whole variable domain, filled in from reference TRBV18 and TRBJ1-1, reads NAGVMQNPRHLVRRRGQEARLRCSPMKGHSHVYWYRQLPEEGLKFMVYLQKENIIDESGMPKERFSAEFPKEGPSILRIQQVVRGDSAAYFCASSPPQGRGTEAFFGQGTRLTVV.

The chain is built from TRBV30 and TRBJ1-2; 7 positions agree with TRBD1. Germline CDR1 GTSNPN, CDR2 SVGIG (reference sequence). The CDR3 extends over 12 amino acids. The CDR3 DNA reads TGTGCATACGACAGGGATAGGAATGGCTACACCTTC. This sequence encodes CAYDRDRNGYTF.